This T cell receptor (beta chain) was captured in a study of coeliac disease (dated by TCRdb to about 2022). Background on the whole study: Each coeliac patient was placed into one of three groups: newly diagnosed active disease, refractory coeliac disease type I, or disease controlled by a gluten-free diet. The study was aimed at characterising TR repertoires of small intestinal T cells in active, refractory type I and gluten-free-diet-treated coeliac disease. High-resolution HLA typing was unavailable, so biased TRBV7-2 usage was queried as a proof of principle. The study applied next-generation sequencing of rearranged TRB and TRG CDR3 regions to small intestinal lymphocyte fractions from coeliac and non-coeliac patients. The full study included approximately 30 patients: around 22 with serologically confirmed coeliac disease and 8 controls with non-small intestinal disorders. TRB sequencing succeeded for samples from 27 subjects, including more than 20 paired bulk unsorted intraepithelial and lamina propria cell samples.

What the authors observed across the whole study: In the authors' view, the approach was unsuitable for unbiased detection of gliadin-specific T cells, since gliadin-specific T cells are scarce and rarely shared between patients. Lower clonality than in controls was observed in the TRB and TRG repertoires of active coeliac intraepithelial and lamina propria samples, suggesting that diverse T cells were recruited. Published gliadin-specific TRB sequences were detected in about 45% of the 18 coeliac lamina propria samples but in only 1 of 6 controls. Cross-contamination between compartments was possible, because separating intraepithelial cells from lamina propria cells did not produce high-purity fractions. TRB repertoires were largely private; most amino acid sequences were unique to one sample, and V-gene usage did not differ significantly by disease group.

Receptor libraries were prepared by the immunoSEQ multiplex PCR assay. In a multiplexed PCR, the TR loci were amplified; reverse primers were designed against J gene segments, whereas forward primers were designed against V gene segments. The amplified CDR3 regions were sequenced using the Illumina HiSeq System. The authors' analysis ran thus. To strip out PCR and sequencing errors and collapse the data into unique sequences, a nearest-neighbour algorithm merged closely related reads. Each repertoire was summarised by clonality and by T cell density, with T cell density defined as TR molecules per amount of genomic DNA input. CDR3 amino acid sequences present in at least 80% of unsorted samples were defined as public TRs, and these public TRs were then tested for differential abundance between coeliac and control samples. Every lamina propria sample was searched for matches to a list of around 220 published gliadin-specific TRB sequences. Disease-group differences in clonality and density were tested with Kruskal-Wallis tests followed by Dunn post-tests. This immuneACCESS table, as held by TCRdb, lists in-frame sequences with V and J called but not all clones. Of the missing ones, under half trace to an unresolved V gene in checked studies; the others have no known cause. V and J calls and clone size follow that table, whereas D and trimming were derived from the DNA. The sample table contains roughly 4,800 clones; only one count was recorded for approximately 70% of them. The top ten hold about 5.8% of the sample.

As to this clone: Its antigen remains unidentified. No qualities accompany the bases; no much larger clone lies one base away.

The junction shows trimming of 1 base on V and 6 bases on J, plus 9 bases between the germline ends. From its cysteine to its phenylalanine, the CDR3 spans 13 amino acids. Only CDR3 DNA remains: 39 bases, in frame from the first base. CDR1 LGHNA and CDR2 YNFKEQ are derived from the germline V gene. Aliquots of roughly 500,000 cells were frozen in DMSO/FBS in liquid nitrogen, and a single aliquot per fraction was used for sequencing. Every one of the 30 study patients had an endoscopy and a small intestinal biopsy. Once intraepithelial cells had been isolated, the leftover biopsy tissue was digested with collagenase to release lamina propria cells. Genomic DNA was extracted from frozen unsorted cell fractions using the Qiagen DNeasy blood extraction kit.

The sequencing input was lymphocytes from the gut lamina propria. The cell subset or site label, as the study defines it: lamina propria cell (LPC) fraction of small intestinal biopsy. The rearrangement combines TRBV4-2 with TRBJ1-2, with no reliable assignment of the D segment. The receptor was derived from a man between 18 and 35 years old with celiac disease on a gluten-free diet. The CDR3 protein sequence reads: CASSQAGMDGYTF. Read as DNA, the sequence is TGTGCCAGCAGCCAAGCGGGGATGGATGGCTACACCTTC.